These 16 T cell receptor beta chains were sequenced from one sample in a study of shared clonotypes between healthy human individuals. Profiling relied on immunoSEQ multiplex PCR, and the TCRdb table lists in-frame clones only, not all of them. The sample contains some 2.4 million clones, 80% to 95% of which appear only once. The sample comprised naive CD4+ T cells from PBMCs. Subset noted: CD45RA+ positively selected. The receptors come from a man aged 18 to 29 in good health. Some clones in this sample may be carry-over from other donors' samples.

The J gene is TRBJ1-1, the V gene TRBV5-1; 10 nucleotides align to TRBD1. Germline assignment: CDR1 SGHRS and CDR2 YFSETQ. The V and J ends lost 1 base and 3 bases, in that order; junction bases with no gene match: 12. This CDR3 is built from 18 residues. Here the CDR3 reads CASSLFGTGTGAYTEAFF. The CDR3 DNA reads as TGCGCCAGCAGCTTGTTTGGAACCGGGACAGGGGCCTACACTGAAGCTTTCTTT.

This clone has just one count. The chain uses TRBV6-1 and TRBJ1-2, with TRBD1 matching over 9 bases. J was trimmed by 6 bases and V by 4 bases; bases with no gene match: 9. CDR1 and CDR2 from the germline V gene are MNHNS and SASEGT. This CDR3 has 15 residues. In DNA form, the CDR3 reads TGTGCCAGCAGTGCCCCAAACAGGGGGCAAGATGGCTACACCTTC. Encoded protein: CASSAPNRGQDGYTF.

This sequence joins TRBV10-3 and TRBJ1-1, with D possibly being TRBD1 (6 bases). Per germline, CDR1 ENHRY and CDR2 SYGVKD. Trimming took off 8 bases at V and 6 bases at J, with 16 bases between the two ends. CDR3 size: 13 residues. This CDR3 is CAIEMVQGAEAFF. The DNA of the CDR3 is TGTGCCATCGAGATGGTACAGGGTGCTGAAGCTTTCTTT.

This chain links TRBV30 with TRBJ2-7, with a tentative D call TRBD2 (7 bases). CDR1 GTSNPN and CDR2 SVGIG come from the germline V gene (reference sequence). Trimming took off 4 bases at V and 2 bases at J, with 12 bases between the two ends. The CDR3 contains 13 residues. Here the CDR3 DNA reads TGTGCCTGGACGGGGGGCCCCCCCTACGAGCAGTACTTC. Protein sequence: CAWTGGPPYEQYF.

This chain joins TRBV6-4 and TRBJ2-1, with D possibly being TRBD1 or TRBD2 (5 bases each). Germline CDR1 is MRHNA and CDR2 is SNTAGT. The CDR3 spans 19 residues. Trimming left V 7 bases short and J 9 bases short, with 34 bases between. The chain's CDR3 is CASTLPLVWDQICHGEQFF. Written as DNA, the CDR3 is TGTGCCAGCACCCTCCCCCTAGTATGGGACCAAATATGTCACGGTGAGCAGTTCTTC.

The rearrangement joins TRBV5-5 to TRBJ1-1, with a tentative D call TRBD1 (5 bases). The CDR3 consists of 14 residues. Trimming stripped 1 base from V and 3 bases from J, with 10 bases between. Germline assignment: CDR1 SGHKS and CDR2 YYEKEE (reference sequence). CDR3 in DNA: TGTGCCAGCAGCTTGTTATCGGGGGACACTGAAGCTTTCTTT. It is translated as CASSLLSGDTEAFF.

V and J are TRBV19 and TRBJ1-2; 12 nucleotides line up with TRBD1. The V gene end was trimmed by 7 bases and the J gene end by 5 bases; junction bases not matched to a gene: 11. This CDR3 spans 16 amino acids. Germline CDR1 reads LNHDA; CDR2 reads SQIVND (reference sequence). CDR3 nucleotide sequence: TGTGCCAGTACCACACCCGGGGACAGGGGGCAATATGGCTACACCTTC. Translation: CASTTPGDRGQYGYTF. Full variable domain (rest looked up from reference TRBV19 and TRBJ1-2): DGGITQSPKYLFRKEGQNVTLSCEQNLNHDAMYWYRQDPGQGLRLIYYSQIVNDFQKGDIAEGYSVSREKKESFPLTVTSAQKNPTAFYLCASTTPGDRGQYGYTFGSGTRLTVV.

A single count supports this clone. The junction shows a germline mismatch at one end, possibly a read error. The CDR3 protein is CASSGSQSLYAQYF. The DNA of the CDR3 is TGTGCCAGCAGTGGGAGCCAGAGCCTATACGCGCAGTACTTC. The chain is built from TRBV6-1 and TRBJ2-7; D gene uncertain. CDR1 is MNHNS and CDR2 is SASEGT in the germline V gene. The CDR3 loop spans 14 amino acids.

V gene TRBV6-5 combines with J gene TRBJ1-1; 8 nucleotides line up with TRBD1. The V gene end was trimmed by 6 bases and the J gene end by 5 bases; junction bases not matched to a gene: 5. CDR1 is MNHEY, CDR2 SVGAGI, per germline. This CDR3 has 13 residues. CDR3 coding DNA: TGTGCCAGCAGACTCAGACAGGGGACTGAAGCTTTCTTT. Its translation: CASRLRQGTEAFF.

The chain uses TRBV5-4 and TRBJ2-1; tentative D call: TRBD2 (6 bases). Per the germline V gene, CDR1 is SGHNT and CDR2 is YYREEE (reference sequence). CDR3 size: 15 residues. The V gene lost 0 bases and the J gene lost 2 bases, with 9 bases spanning the gap. CDR3 bases: TGTGCCAGCAGCTTGGAACAGCGGGCCTACAATGAGCAGTTCTTC. Amino acids: CASSLEQRAYNEQFF.

The V call is TRBV6-1, the J call TRBJ1-1, with 8 bases identical to TRBD1. V lost 4 bases and J lost 4; bases outside the gene matches: 8. This CDR3 comprises 15 residues. The germline V gene has CDR1 MNHNS and CDR2 SASEGT. CDR3 sequence (DNA): TGTGCCAGCAGTGGTTCAGGGGGCATGGGCACTGAAGCTTTCTTT. Translation: CASSGSGGMGTEAFF.

This clone came up a few times. V usage is TRBV11-2 and J usage is TRBJ2-3; TRBD2 matches at 11 bases. The CDR3 extends over 17 amino acids. The J segment lost 2 bases and the V segment lost 1 base, leaving 5 bases of the junction unmatched. Per germline, CDR1 SGHAT and CDR2 FQNNGV. The CDR3 nucleotides are TGTGCCAGCAGCTTAGGTGTAGCGGGAGGGGACACAGATACGCAGTATTTT. Amino acids: CASSLGVAGGDTDTQYF.

The gene calls are TRBV5-1 and TRBJ2-1, with 10 bases identical to TRBD2. J gave up 0 bases and V 0 bases, and 6 bases lay outside the gene matches. This CDR3 is 18 amino acids long. In germline, CDR1 is SGHRS, CDR2 YFSETQ. The CDR3 loop reads CASSLAMGTSASYNEQFF. The DNA for the CDR3 is TGCGCCAGCAGCTTGGCCATGGGGACTAGCGCCTCCTACAATGAGCAGTTCTTC.

The J gene is TRBJ1-3, the V gene TRBV5-1, with D possibly TRBD1 on 5 matching bases. The germline V and J ends were trimmed by 6 bases and 7 bases, with 20 bases remaining between them. Germline values: CDR1 SGHRS, CDR2 YFSETQ. The CDR3 spans 15 residues. The CDR3 bases are TGCGCCAGCACCCAAGATGGGGGTAGTGGGAACACCATATATTTT. Protein: CASTQDGGSGNTIYF. The full variable domain, in which reference TRBV5-1 and TRBJ1-3 provide the parts outside the CDR3, is KAGVTQTPRYLIKTRGQQVTLSCSPISGHRSVSWYQQTPGQGLQFLFEYFSETQRNKGNFPGRFSGRQFSNSRSEMNVSTLELGDSALYLCASTQDGGSGNTIYFGEGSWLTVV.

The chain carries TRBV7-9 and TRBJ2-7; 9 bases fit TRBD1. V dropped 3 bases and J dropped 3; count of bases not matched to a gene: 9. The CDR3 covers 16 residues. CDR1 is SEHNR, CDR2 FQNEAQ, per germline (reference sequence). In DNA form, the CDR3 reads TGTGCCAGCAGCTTCACGAGGGACAGGGCGGACTACGAGCAGTACTTC. This gives the protein CASSFTRDRADYEQYF. The whole variable domain, remainder taken from reference TRBV7-9 and TRBJ2-7, is DTGVSQNPRHKITKRGQNVTFRCDPISEHNRLYWYRQTLGQGPEFLTYFQNEAQLEKSRLLSDRFSAERPKGSFSTLEIQRTEQGDSAMYLCASSFTRDRADYEQYFGPGTRLTVT.

A few counts support this clone. This chain joins TRBV2 and TRBJ1-1; weak D call: TRBD1 (6 bases). The CDR3 is 13 amino acids. V gave up 7 bases and J gave up 4 bases, with 13 bases separating them. Germline CDR1 reads SNHLY; CDR2 reads FYNNEI. Written as DNA, the CDR3 is TGTGCCAGCACCCTGACAGGTCCCACTGAAGCTTTCTTT. Its translation: CASTLTGPTEAFF.